A selection of T cell receptor beta chains follows, all from one sample in a study of cytomegalovirus exposure and HLA in healthy donors. TCRdb's table, derived via immunoSEQ multiplex PCR, lists solely in-frame clones and lacks some. The table has 130,000 to 150,000 clones, approximately 80% seen once; the top ten hold more than 4%. What was sequenced was PBMCs. All receptors come from a man in his forties or fifties in good health and CMV-seropositive. Each CDR3 is given with its conserved first and last residue. D genes are given only for firm matches. Expanded clones are given a class, and other clones once, few, many or no size at all.

clone size	D gene	V gene	J gene	CDR3 protein	CDR3 DNA
few	TRBD2	TRBV2	TRBJ2-7	CASKRAGGPDEQYF	TGTGCCAGCAAAAGGGCGGGAGGGCCTGACGAGCAGTACTTC
NA	TRBD1	TRBV11-2	TRBJ2-2	CASRRGGQGARTGELFF	TGTGCCAGCAGACGAGGAGGGCAGGGGGCTAGGACCGGGGAGCTGTTTTTT
NA	NA	TRBV6-4	TRBJ2-1	CASSGGWAGNYNEQFF	TGTGCCAGCAGTGGGGGCTGGGCGGGAAACTACAATGAGCAGTTCTTC
NA	NA	TRBV5-1	TRBJ2-2	CASSQQGGELFF	TGCGCCAGCAGCCAGCAGGGTGGGGAGCTGTTTTTT
NA	NA	TRBV5-1	TRBJ2-1	CASSLNSGYNEQFF	TGCGCCAGCAGCTTGAATAGCGGCTACAATGAGCAGTTCTTC
NA	TRBD1	TRBV27	TRBJ2-1	CASSSPGQASSYNEQFF	TGTGCCAGCAGTTCCCCCGGACAGGCCAGCTCCTACAATGAGCAGTTCTTC
NA	TRBD2	TRBV27	TRBJ2-1	CASSFYLAGANEQFF	TGTGCCAGCAGTTTCTACCTAGCGGGAGCCAATGAGCAGTTCTTC
NA	NA	TRBV7-3	TRBJ1-1	CASSSQGNTEAFF	TGTGCCAGCAGCTCCCAGGGGAACACTGAAGCTTTCTTT
NA	NA	TRBV19	TRBJ1-4	CASSGGATNEKLFF	TGTGCCAGTAGCGGGGGGGCCACTAATGAAAAACTGTTTTTT
NA	NA	TRBV6-1	TRBJ2-3	CASSAQGRARRTDTQYF	TGTGCCAGCAGTGCACAGGGACGCGCTCGCCGCACAGATACGCAGTATTTT
NA	TRBD2	TRBV10-3	TRBJ2-3	CAISEPRNLAGTYTQYF	TGTGCCATCAGTGAGCCCCGAAATCTAGCGGGGACTTATACGCAGTATTTT
NA	NA	TRBV27	TRBJ1-5	CASSLGGSNQPQHF	TGTGCCAGCAGTTTAGGGGGGTCCAATCAGCCCCAGCATTTT
NA	NA	TRBV6-5	TRBJ1-1	CASRIPDKNTEAFF	TGTGCCAGCAGAATCCCCGACAAGAACACTGAAGCTTTCTTT
NA	NA	TRBV28	TRBJ2-2	CASSRRGTGTGELFF	TGTGCCAGCAGTAGGCGCGGGACGGGGACCGGGGAGCTGTTTTTT
NA	NA	TRBV18	TRBJ2-3	CASSPPSKDTQYF	TGTGCCAGCTCACCACCTTCCAAAGATACGCAGTATTTT
once	TRBD1	TRBV7-3	TRBJ1-5	CASSLMYRGHQPQHF	TGTGCCAGCAGCTTAATGTACAGGGGGCACCAGCCCCAGCATTTT
NA	TRBD2	TRBV5-1	TRBJ2-1	CASSPSGSSYNEQFF	TGCGCCAGCAGCCCTAGCGGGAGCTCCTACAATGAGCAGTTCTTC
NA	NA	TRBV29-1	TRBJ2-7	CSVGGNEQYF	TGCAGCGTTGGGGGCAACGAGCAGTACTTC
NA	NA	TRBV4-3	TRBJ1-1	CASSQGTTLEAFF	TGCGCCAGCAGCCAAGGAACTACCCTGGAAGCTTTCTTT
NA	TRBD2	TRBV7-8	TRBJ2-2	CASSHLAGEGTGELFF	TGTGCCAGCAGCCATCTAGCGGGGGAGGGCACCGGGGAGCTGTTTTTT
NA	NA	TRBV27	TRBJ2-4	CASSPRVAGDIQYF	TGTGCCAGCAGCCCCCGGGTGGCTGGAGACATTCAGTACTTC
NA	TRBD2	TRBV4-1	TRBJ2-1	CASSQVPTSGPYNEQFF	TGCGCCAGCAGCCAAGTCCCGACTAGCGGTCCCTACAATGAGCAGTTCTTC